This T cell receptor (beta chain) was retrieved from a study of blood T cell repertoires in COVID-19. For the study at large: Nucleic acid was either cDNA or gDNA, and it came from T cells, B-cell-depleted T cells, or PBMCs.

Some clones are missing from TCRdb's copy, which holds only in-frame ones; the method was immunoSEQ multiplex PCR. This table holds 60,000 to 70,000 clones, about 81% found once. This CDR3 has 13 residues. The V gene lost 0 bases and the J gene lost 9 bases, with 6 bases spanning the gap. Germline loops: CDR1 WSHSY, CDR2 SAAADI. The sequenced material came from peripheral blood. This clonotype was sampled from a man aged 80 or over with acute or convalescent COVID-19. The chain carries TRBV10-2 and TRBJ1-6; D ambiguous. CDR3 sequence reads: CASSESTGSPLHF. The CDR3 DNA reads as TGCGCCAGCAGTGAGTCGACGGGTTCACCCCTCCACTTT.